Presented here are 26 T cell receptor beta chains from one specimen sequenced in a study of T-cell memory formation after mild COVID-19. Each CDR3 protein is one row after TCRdb ran MiXCR on the 5' RACE reads. This repertoire shows hundreds of thousands of distinct CDR3 sequences, about a sixth found once; its top ten account for approximately 20%. Sequenced sample: PBMCs or a T cell subset sorted from them (not recorded which). The receptors stem from a man aged 18 to 35 who had mild COVID-19 (a few samples of this study predate the infection). Cell type and time point are not known.

This clonotype was picked up a small number of times. This chain uses TRBV20-1 with TRBJ1-4, with 9 bases aligning to TRBD1. The J segment lost 8 bases and the V segment lost 1 base, leaving 11 bases of the junction unmatched. This CDR3 contains 16 residues. Germline assignment: CDR1 DFQATT and CDR2 SNEGSKA (reference sequence). This CDR3 reads CSARVRLDRGREKLFF. CDR3 DNA: TGCAGTGCTAGAGTCCGCCTGGACAGGGGTAGGGAAAAACTGTTTTTT.

The chain carries TRBV20-1 and TRBJ2-5, with 12 bases matching TRBD2. The CDR3 has 15 residues. J was trimmed by 5 bases and V by 6 bases; bases with no gene match: 10. Germline lookup yields CDR1 DFQATT and CDR2 SNEGSKA (reference sequence). CDR3: CSASRLAGGIETQYF. DNA for the CDR3: TGCAGTGCGAGCCGTCTAGCGGGGGGGATCGAGACCCAGTACTTC.

V and J are TRBV7-9 and TRBJ1-1; no reliable D call. This CDR3 is built from 13 residues. Trimming removed 0 bases from V and 8 bases from J, with 10 bases in between. From germline, CDR1 is SEHNR and CDR2 FQNEAQ (reference sequence). CDR3 residues: CASSLAKANEAFF. The CDR3 DNA sequence: TGTGCCAGCAGCTTAGCGAAAGCAAACGAAGCTTTCTTT.

This clonotype was counted at least ten times. The rearrangement uses TRBV5-5 and TRBJ2-3; no definite D call. CDR3 length equals 14 residues. The V end lost 6 bases, the J end lost 0 bases, and 11 bases lay between the germline ends. Germline CDR1 SGHKS, CDR2 YYEKEE (reference sequence). CDR3 loop: CASTEQSSTDTQYF. Written as DNA, the CDR3 is TGTGCCAGCACCGAGCAGTCTAGCACAGATACGCAGTATTTT.

The chain carries TRBV7-6 and TRBJ2-5; maybe TRBD1 (5 bases). Deletions cut 5 bases from V and 5 bases from J, with 15 bases between. This CDR3 region has 14 residues. CDR1 and CDR2 from the germline V gene are SGHVS and FNYEAQ. CDR3 sequence (DNA): TGTGCCAGCAGCGCGGCAGGGATGGGTGAGACCCAGTACTTC. Translated: CASSAAGMGETQYF.

A few counts support this clonotype. The rearrangement links TRBV20-1 to TRBJ2-1, with 8 bases that match TRBD2. With 3 bases clipped from V and 6 bases from J, the junction kept 10 bases outside the gene matches. Germline CDR1 DFQATT, CDR2 SNEGSKA (reference sequence). The CDR3 covers 15 residues. CDR3 DNA sequence: TGCAGTGCTAGCGGGGGGGCCAATCAGTTCAATGAGCAGTTCTTC. It specifies CSASGGANQFNEQFF.

V usage is TRBV6-5 and J usage is TRBJ2-4; tentatively, D is TRBD1 (6 bases). The CDR3 is 13 amino acids. CDR1 is MNHEY and CDR2 is SVGAGI in the germline V gene. V lost 6 bases, J lost 7 bases, and 13 bases lay in between. CDR3 residues: CASRATGVNIQYF. CDR3 DNA: TGTGCCAGCAGGGCGACAGGAGTCAACATTCAGTACTTC.

This clonotype was detected a few times. The chain combines TRBV6-5 with TRBJ2-7; TRBD1 might be the D (6 bases). Germline V gene sequence: CDR1 MNHEY, CDR2 SVGAGI. CDR3 length equals 13 residues. Deletions cut 6 bases from V and 4 bases from J, with 13 bases between. The CDR3 spells CASRPTGSYEQYV. CDR3 DNA sequence: TGTGCCAGCAGACCGACAGGATCTTACGAGCAGTACGTC.

This clonotype came up a few times. The chain joins TRBV4-1 to TRBJ2-3; 8 bases match TRBD1. CDR3 size: 17 residues. Germline assignment: CDR1 MGHRA and CDR2 YSYEKL. With V trimmed by 4 bases and J by 0 bases, 9 bases remained unmatched. This CDR3 is CASSRTRTGTSTDTQYF. For the CDR3, the DNA is TGCGCCAGCAGCCGCACCCGGACAGGGACTAGCACAGATACGCAGTATTTT.

This clonotype was detected only a few times. The V gene is TRBV25-1, the J gene TRBJ1-1; D call uncertain. The germline gives CDR1 MGHDK, CDR2 SYGVNS. The CDR3 sequence is 13 residues long. V was clipped by 2 bases and J by 1 base, with 5 bases between them. CDR3 in amino acids: CASSEDPNTEAFF. The CDR3 coding sequence is TGTGCCAGCAGTGAAGACCCGAACACTGAAGCTTTCTTT.

The chain is built from TRBV23-1 and TRBJ1-5, with D uncertain. TRBV23-1 is recorded as an ORF, its role being uncertain. Trimming cost V 7 bases and J 0 bases, with 22 bases left between them. CDR3 length: 18 residues. The CDR3 is CASKKSAGMQNSNQPQHF. CDR3 bases: TGCGCCAGCAAGAAATCTGCCGGGATGCAGAATAGCAATCAGCCCCAGCATTTT.

This clonotype was seen many times. This chain connects TRBV7-2 to TRBJ1-1; 8 bases line up with TRBD1. The CDR3 extends over 13 amino acids. V gave up 5 bases and J gave up 6 bases; unmatched junction bases: 5. Germline V gene sequence: CDR1 SGHTA, CDR2 FQGNSA. The CDR3: CASSPQGAAEAFF. CDR3 nucleotide sequence: TGTGCCAGCAGCCCGCAGGGGGCAGCTGAAGCTTTCTTT. The full variable domain, its missing parts supplied by reference TRBV7-2 and TRBJ1-1, is GAGVSQSPSNKVTEKGKDVELRCDPISGHTALYWYRQSLGQGLEFLIYFQGNSAPDKSGLPSDRFSAERTGGSVSTLTIQRTQQEDSAVYLCASSPQGAAEAFFGQGTRLTVV.

This chain joins TRBV7-6 and TRBJ2-2; 9 positions agree with TRBD1. CDR3 size: 19 residues. V lost 0 bases and J lost 5; bases outside the gene matches: 13. Germline V gene sequence: CDR1 SGHVS, CDR2 FNYEAQ. The CDR3 is CASSLAFPGQGWGTGELFF. CDR3 in DNA: TGTGCCAGCAGCTTAGCGTTCCCGGGACAGGGCTGGGGGACCGGGGAGCTGTTTTTT.

The chain links TRBV4-1 to TRBJ2-7; D not resolved. CDR1 is MGHRA and CDR2 is YSYEKL in the germline V gene. V lost 4 bases and J 6 bases, leaving 10 bases between the germline ends. CDR3 size: 12 residues. The CDR3 spells CASSPNGLEQYF. DNA of the CDR3: TGCGCCAGCAGCCCCAACGGGCTCGAGCAGTACTTC.

The chain couples TRBV27 to TRBJ1-1; 9 bases match TRBD1. Germline assignment: CDR1 MNHEY and CDR2 SMNVEV (reference sequence). V lost 5 bases and J lost 2; bases outside the gene matches: 3. There are 14 residues in the CDR3. The chain's CDR3 is CASSEDRGNTEAFF. As DNA, the CDR3 is TGTGCCAGCAGTGAGGACAGGGGAAACACTGAAGCTTTCTTT.

V and J are TRBV7-2 and TRBJ1-6, with D possibly TRBD1 on 5 matching bases. The CDR3 is 15 amino acids. Trimming left V 7 bases short and J 0 bases short, with 10 bases between. CDR1 and CDR2 (germline): SGHTA, FQGNSA. The CDR3 spells CASITDSSYNSPLHF. The CDR3 nucleotides are TGTGCCAGCATCACAGACAGCTCCTATAATTCACCCCTCCACTTT.

This clonotype has just a few counts. This chain joins TRBV20-1 and TRBJ2-1; 10 bases align to TRBD2. The CDR3 covers 14 residues. Germline CDR1 DFQATT, CDR2 SNEGSKA (reference sequence). With V trimmed by 0 bases and J by 6 bases, 2 bases remained unmatched. The CDR3 reads CSARDTSGVNEQFF. The CDR3 DNA reads as TGCAGTGCTAGAGATACTAGCGGGGTCAATGAGCAGTTCTTC.

The CDR3 nucleotides read TGCAGTGCTAGAATAGCGGGGGGATACCAAGAGACCCAGTACTTC. Translated, it gives CSARIAGGYQETQYF. The genes are TRBV20-1 and TRBJ2-5, with 10 bases fitting TRBD2. Germline V CDR1 and CDR2: DFQATT, SNEGSKA (reference sequence). V trimming: 2 bases; J trimming: 0 bases; junction bases outside the gene matches: 3. The CDR3 loop spans 15 amino acids.

This clonotype showed up just a few times. The rearrangement joins TRBV28 to TRBJ1-2; the D gene is possibly TRBD1 (6 bases). CDR1 is MDHEN and CDR2 is SYDVKM in the germline V gene. The length of the CDR3 is 16 residues. V gave up 4 bases and J gave up 5 bases, with 20 bases separating them. CDR3 DNA: TGTGCCAGCAGTTCCCGACAGGATTTAATCGGTTATGGCTACACCTTC. Translating gives CASSSRQDLIGYGYTF.

The chain couples TRBV5-4 to TRBJ1-2; D perhaps matches TRBD1 (6 bases). This CDR3 is 14 amino acids long. The germline V and J ends were trimmed by 3 bases and 4 bases, with 13 bases remaining between them. The germline gives CDR1 SGHNT, CDR2 YYREEE (reference sequence). CDR3 coding DNA: TGTGCCAGCAGCTCTCAGGACAGACTCTATGGCTACACCTTC. Residues: CASSSQDRLYGYTF.

The rearrangement uses TRBV7-2 and TRBJ2-1; TRBD2 is a possible D gene (6 bases). Germline CDR1 and CDR2: SGHTA and FQGNSA. The CDR3 length is 12 residues. The V and J ends lost 3 bases and 11 bases respectively, with 11 bases between them. CDR3 in DNA: TGTGCCAGCAGCTTGGGAGGTCCCCAGCAGTTCTTC. It specifies CASSLGGPQQFF.

This clonotype was observed a few times. V usage is TRBV4-1 and J usage is TRBJ1-6; 10 bases match TRBD1. The CDR3 length is 16 residues. Germline CDR1 reads MGHRA; CDR2 reads YSYEKL. After removal of 4 bases from V and 5 bases from J, the junction contained 5 bases not matched to a gene. CDR3: CASSLRQGADNSPLHF. The CDR3 nucleotides are TGCGCCAGCAGCCTTCGACAGGGGGCTGATAATTCACCCCTCCACTTT.

The DNA for the CDR3 is TGTGCCAGCACCACCGCGGGGAGGGAATACGAGCAGTACTTC. Translating it yields CASTTAGREYEQYF. The chain combines TRBV12-3 or TRBV12-4 with TRBJ2-7, with 7 bases lining up with TRBD2. Trimming took 7 bases from V and 4 from J; bases not matched to a gene: 10. This CDR3 region has 14 residues.

The table lists this clonotype with a few counts. This rearrangement joins TRBV20-1 to TRBJ2-3; TRBD1 or TRBD2 may be the D gene (5 bases each). CDR1 and CDR2 (germline): DFQATT, SNEGSKA (reference sequence). The CDR3 is 13 residues long. CDR3 sequence: CSRGPAGFDTQYF. Here the CDR3 DNA reads TGCTCCCGGGGCCCTGCGGGCTTTGATACGCAGTATTTT.

This clonotype was found many times. The chain is built from TRBV5-5 and TRBJ2-7; possible D gene TRBD2, 6 bases. Germline loops: CDR1 SGHKS, CDR2 YYEKEE (reference sequence). The CDR3 totals 14 residues. The V gene lost 1 base and the J gene lost 7 bases, with 15 bases spanning the gap. CDR3 protein: CASSLWDGEEEQYV. The CDR3 DNA is TGTGCCAGCAGCTTGTGGGACGGGGAGGAAGAGCAGTACGTC.

This rearrangement joins TRBV12-3 or TRBV12-4 to TRBJ1-5, with 9 bases matching TRBD1. This CDR3 has 15 amino acids. The J segment lost 5 bases and the V segment lost 6 bases, leaving 8 bases of the junction unmatched. The CDR3 protein is CASSRDREGYQPQHF. The CDR3 DNA reads as TGTGCCAGCAGCCGGGACAGGGAGGGGTATCAGCCCCAGCATTTT.